Sequencing of this TCR beta chain was carried out in a study of a mutant IDH1 vaccine in newly diagnosed glioma. About the research overall: Most patients had received both radiotherapy and temozolomide, the prior options being radiotherapy, temozolomide, or both.

Time point here: week 35, safety follow-up. Mutant IDH1 20-mer peptide, at 300 ug, made up each vaccine dose, with topical imiquimod. Donors' newly diagnosed IDH1-mutant WHO grade 3 or 4 astrocytomas lacked nuclear ATRX. Points from the study as a whole: Pseudoprogression appeared unlinked to shifts in leading peripheral T cell clonotypes.

The CDR3 runs 15 residues. Germline V gene sequence: CDR1 MNHEY, CDR2 SMNVEV (reference sequence). The junction had 4 bases not matched to a gene; V was cut back by 6 bases and J by 0 bases. This table comes from immunoSEQ multiplex PCR, and its TCRdb copy is limited to in-frame clones, with some not included. This sample has some 44,000 clones, with around 83% found just once. This clone has only one observation. Its antigen remains unknown. This TCR derives from a woman in her 50s with glioma. The material sequenced was PBMCs, taken from a glioma patient whose treatment included an IDH1 peptide vaccine. The chain uses TRBV27 and TRBJ1-5; TRBD1 aligns across 8 bases. CDR3 DNA: TGTGCCAGCAGCAGGACAGGGTATAGCAATCAGCCCCAGCATTTT. It encodes CASSRTGYSNQPQHF.